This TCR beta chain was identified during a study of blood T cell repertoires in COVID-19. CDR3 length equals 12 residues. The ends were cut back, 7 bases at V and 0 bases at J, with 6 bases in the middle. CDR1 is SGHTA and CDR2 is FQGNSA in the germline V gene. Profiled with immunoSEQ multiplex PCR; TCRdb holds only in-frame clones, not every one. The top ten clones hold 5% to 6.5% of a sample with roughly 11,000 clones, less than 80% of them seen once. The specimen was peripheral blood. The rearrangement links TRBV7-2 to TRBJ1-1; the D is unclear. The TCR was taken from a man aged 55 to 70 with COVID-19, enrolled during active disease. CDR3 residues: CASMRVNTEAFF. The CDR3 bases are TGTGCCAGCATGAGGGTGAACACTGAAGCTTTCTTT.